The T cell receptor (beta chain) described here comes from a study of shared clonotypes between healthy human individuals (dated by TCRdb to 2018 to 2021). Looking at the study overall: Three men and two women, aged 18 to 49 years, made up the cohort. For each donor, three plates each were used for CD4 naive and CD4 memory, two plates were used for CD8 naive, and one plate was used for CD8 memory. Blood TCR repertoires of several healthy adults were deeply sequenced to estimate repertoire size and the extent of clonotype sharing between individuals. Libraries were prepared and TCR repertoires were sequenced by different laboratories using diverse techniques, in order to increase sequencing depth and limit assay-specific biases. Leukapheresis yielded between about 0.85 and 10 billion PBMCs per donor. What the authors observed across the whole study: The genetic and exposure-history diversity represented was limited by the small number of donors. Across a handful of donors, about 4.5% of naive CD4, 3% to 3.5% of naive CD8, roughly 2.2% of memory CD4, and approximately 0.4% of memory CD8 clonotypes were shared. Rarefaction of sorted-subset datasets indicated incomplete sequencing despite the large sequencing depth. Larger estimated clonotype richness was generally found for naive subsets than for memory subsets. Pairwise subsampling led to the expectation that sequencing depth would affect the degree of clonotype sharing among donors. Clonotypes shared by all four sorted-subset donors showed higher generation probabilities than non-shared clonotypes. Only blood was sampled, and tissue TCR repertoires likely differ from those in blood.

CDR1 SGHNT and CDR2 YENEEA are derived from the germline V gene. At the junction V is shortened by 5 bases and J by 3 bases, with 17 bases in between. There are 16 amino acids in the CDR3, from cysteine to phenylalanine inclusive. Only the CDR3 region is kept as DNA, spanning 48 bases read in frame from base 1. Points on this clone: What antigen it recognizes has not been identified. Base-call qualities are not available, and no considerably larger clone is one nucleotide away.

Using the deep immunoSEQ assay, TCR CDR3 regions were amplified from genomic DNA by multiplex PCR. Genomic DNA extracted from each cell subset was distributed evenly over all wells of several immunoSEQ 96-well plates, and each plate served as one replicate. For sorted subsets, each replicate PCR was loaded with approximately 200 ng genomic DNA, equivalent to 30,000 or so T cell genomes. Purified libraries were quantified with a Qubit 3.0 fluorometer, sized on a Bioanalyzer 2100, and re-quantified with the KAPA Library Quantification kit. Every immunoSEQ 96-well plate was sequenced on a dedicated single-read 150-cycle Illumina NextSeq 550 flow cell. The paper's processing steps were these. Because only junctional sequences without quality scores were contained in the immunoSEQ output, filtering matching that applied to full-length reads could not be performed. Sequences were annotated with PyIR, a Python wrapper for IgBLAST v1.9, using IMGT germline references to assign V/J genes and CDR3. Reads were filtered out if the reads had weak V/J assignments (E-value above 1e-6), no CDR3, stop codons, out-of-frame junctions, or ambiguous translated residues. V3J clonotypes were defined by identical inferred V gene, J gene, and CDR3 amino acid sequence. Percentage overlap between repertoires was calculated by dividing the number of shared unique clonotypes by the size of the smaller repertoire. Richness of each repertoire was evaluated using RTK rarefaction, the Chao1 estimator, and Recon v2.1 estimates of unobserved clonotypes. Generation probabilities for all TCRbeta clonotypes obtained by the gDNA method from a handful of donors were computed using OLGA. The source is immuneACCESS, and TCRdb retained only in-frame sequences with V and J called. Part of the clones is not carried over; for the studies checked, unresolved V genes explain less than half of this, and the remainder is unexplained. V, J and clone size were drawn from that table, and D and trimming were deduced from the DNA. Recorded for this sample are over 850,000 clones; around 78% of them occurred a single time. The ten largest clones add up to 0.61% of the sample.

Healthy HIV-negative adults with no recently reported acute infections or vaccinations were included as donors. Every donor was a Caucasian adult living in Nashville, Tennessee, USA. CD4+ T cells were enriched by magnetic negative selection, after which naive cells were positively selected on CD45RA and the negative fraction was taken as the memory subset. Blood was collected by leukapheresis, and PBMCs were isolated by Ficoll-Histopaque density gradient centrifugation and then cryopreserved in liquid nitrogen vapor phase. Analytical flow cytometry was used to check the purity and quantity of each magnetically sorted T cell population. Each sorted fraction had its genomic DNA isolated and then quantified by UV absorbance on a Nanodrop 2000c.

The source is a man aged 18 to 29 in good health. Some clones in this sample may be carry-over from other donors' samples. What was sequenced was memory CD4+ T cells from PBMCs. The cell subset or site label, read with the paper, signifies: CD45RA-negative fraction. The chain uses TRBV11-3 and TRBJ2-1; TRBD1 is a weak D gene call, 6 bases matching. At the DNA level, the sequence is TGTGCCAGCAGCCGACAGGCCGGTGGGGTCTACAATGAGCAGTTCTTC. The resulting protein is CASSRQAGGVYNEQFF.